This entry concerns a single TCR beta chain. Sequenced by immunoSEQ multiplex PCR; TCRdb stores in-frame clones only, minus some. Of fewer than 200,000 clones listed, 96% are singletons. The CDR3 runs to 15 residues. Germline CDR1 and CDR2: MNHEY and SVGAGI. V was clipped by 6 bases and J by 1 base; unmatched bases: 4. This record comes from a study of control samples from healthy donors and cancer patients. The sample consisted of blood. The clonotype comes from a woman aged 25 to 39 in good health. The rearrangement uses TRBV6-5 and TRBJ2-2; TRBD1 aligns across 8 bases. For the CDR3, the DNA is TGTGCCAGCAGGTGGGACAGGCTGAACACCGGGGAGCTGTTTTTT. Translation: CASRWDRLNTGELFF.